A single sample gave rise to the 12 T cell receptor beta chains below, sequenced in a study of control samples from healthy donors and cancer patients. The repertoire was sequenced with immunoSEQ multiplex PCR; TCRdb's copy has only in-frame clones and lacks some. The table shows 100,000 to 150,000 clones, with approximately 89% occurring only once. Sequenced material: blood. The receptors stem from a man between 60 and 70 years old in good health.

The chain has TRBV5-1 and TRBJ2-1, with 7 nucleotides matching TRBD1. This CDR3 is 16 amino acids long. Germline CDR1 and CDR2: SGHRS and YFSETQ. The trim removed 0 bases at V and 5 bases at J, leaving 8 bases unmatched. For the CDR3, the DNA is TGCGCCAGCAGCTTGGCCCCGACAGGGATTAACAATGAGCAGTTCTTC. Protein: CASSLAPTGINNEQFF.

Details on this clone: One junction end disagrees with the germline gene, perhaps due to a read error. This chain's CDR3 is CASSFRGGNAEAFF. Written as DNA, the CDR3 is TGTGCCAGCAGTTTTCGAGGAGGGAACGCTGAAGCTTTCTTT. This sequence joins TRBV28 and TRBJ1-1; D is unclear. The germline gives CDR1 MDHEN, CDR2 SYDVKM. This CDR3 contains 14 residues. Full variable domain (rest looked up from reference TRBV28 and TRBJ1-1): DVKVTQSSRYLVKRTGEKVFLECVQDMDHENMFWYRQDPGLGLRLIYFSYDVKMKEKGDIPEGYSVSREKKERFSLILESASTNQTSMYLCASSFRGGNAEAFFGQGTRLTVV.

In DNA, the CDR3 is TGTGCCAGCAGCTTTGGACAGGGCCTAAACACTGAAGCTTTCTTT. This sequence encodes CASSFGQGLNTEAFF. The chain joins TRBV7-2 to TRBJ1-1; 8 nucleotides match TRBD1. This CDR3 comprises 15 residues. Germline CDR1 is SGHTA and CDR2 is FQGNSA. The V gene end was trimmed by 3 bases and the J gene end by 2 bases; junction bases not matched to a gene: 5.

The J gene is TRBJ2-7, the V gene TRBV10-2, with TRBD2 matching over 8 bases. V lost 3 bases, J lost 5 bases, and 6 bases stayed unmatched. The germline CDR1 and CDR2 sequences are WSHSY and SAAADI. The CDR3 consists of 14 residues. The CDR3 DNA reads TGCGCCAGCAGTGACCGCGGGGGGCGGAACGAGCAGTACTTC. Encoded protein: CASSDRGGRNEQYF.

This chain links TRBV24-1 with TRBJ2-3, with 12 bases identical to TRBD1. Germline-derived CDR1 and CDR2 are KGHDR and SFDVKD. J lost 4 bases, V lost 8 bases, and 15 bases had no gene match. The CDR3 is 18 residues long. The CDR3 sequence: CATILRPGQGAYADTQYF. CDR3 bases: TGTGCCACCATTCTACGCCCGGGACAGGGGGCTTATGCAGATACGCAGTATTTT.

This chain uses TRBV12-3 or TRBV12-4 with TRBJ1-2; 9 nucleotides agree with TRBD1. After removal of 8 bases from V and 8 bases from J, the junction contained 9 bases not matched to a gene. The CDR3 covers 13 residues. The CDR3 loop is CASSRTGVWGYTF. The CDR3 DNA sequence: TGTGCCAGCTCAAGGACAGGGGTTTGGGGCTACACCTTC.

This clone has only one observation. The genes are TRBV6-2 or TRBV6-3 and TRBJ1-1; possible D gene TRBD1, 6 bases. Germline lookup yields CDR1 MNHEY and CDR2 SVGEGT. V gave up 3 bases and J gave up 3 bases, with 8 bases separating them. The CDR3 has 13 amino acids. The CDR3: CASSYQGYTEAFF. In DNA form, the CDR3 reads TGTGCCAGCAGTTATCAGGGGTACACTGAAGCTTTCTTT.

The chain joins TRBV7-9 to TRBJ2-7; no reliable D call. Germline V gene sequence: CDR1 SEHNR, CDR2 FQNEAQ (reference sequence). The CDR3 runs to 14 residues. The V gene lost 1 base and the J gene lost 5 bases, with 12 bases spanning the gap. CDR3 coding DNA: TGTGCCAGCAGCTTAGTAGAATCGATAAACGAGCAGTACTTC. It is translated as CASSLVESINEQYF.

The V gene is TRBV6-6, the J gene TRBJ1-1; D unresolved. The V gene's germline CDR1 is MNHNY and CDR2 SVGAGI (reference sequence). The CDR3 consists of 13 residues. Trimming cost V 0 bases and J 6 bases, with 8 bases left between them. The CDR3 sequence is CASSYSSESEAFF. CDR3 coding DNA: TGTGCCAGCAGTTACTCGAGTGAATCTGAAGCTTTCTTT.

The chain recombines TRBV19 with TRBJ2-7; 8 nucleotides agree with TRBD1. The CDR3 consists of 16 residues. The ends lost 5 bases at V and 5 bases at J; junction bases unmatched: 14. Germline CDR1 LNHDA, CDR2 SQIVND (reference sequence). CDR3 region: CASSPRDRGHDNEQYF. CDR3 nucleotide sequence: TGTGCCAGTAGTCCCCGTGACAGGGGTCATGATAACGAGCAGTACTTC.

This clone came up a few times. The chain links TRBV10-3 to TRBJ1-3; D gene unclear. The germline V gene encodes CDR1 ENHRY and CDR2 SYGVKD. Trimming took off 3 bases at V and 0 bases at J, with 12 bases between the two ends. CDR3 length equals 16 residues. As DNA, the CDR3 is TGTGCCATCAGTGAAGACGGATTGAGCTCTGGAAACACCATATATTTT. Residues: CAISEDGLSSGNTIYF.

This chain connects TRBV15 to TRBJ1-2; 7 bases agree with TRBD1. In germline, CDR1 is LNHNV, CDR2 YYDKDF (reference sequence). The V segment lost 0 bases and the J segment 4 bases; nucleotides outside the gene matches: 5. CDR3 length: 15 amino acids. In DNA, the CDR3 is TGTGCCACCAGCAGAGAGGACAGGTCTTTCTATGGCTACACCTTC. This sequence encodes CATSREDRSFYGYTF.